The 17 T cell receptor beta chains given below trace back to one sample, sequenced in a study of blood T cell repertoires in COVID-19. Sequencing was performed with immunoSEQ multiplex PCR; in TCRdb, only in-frame clones are kept and a portion is missing. The table records approximately 230,000 clones, roughly 88% of them present only once. The sample was peripheral blood. The receptors were gathered from a woman in her 30s with COVID-19, enrolled during active disease.

This clone was seen only once. CDR3 region: CASSFRDHTEAFF. The CDR3 coding sequence is TGTGCCAGCAGCTTCAGGGATCACACTGAAGCTTTCTTT. The J gene is TRBJ1-1, the V gene TRBV5-6; TRBD1 might be the D (5 bases). Between the trimmed V and J ends, which lost 2 bases and 3 bases, there was a span of 8 bases. This CDR3 is 13 amino acids long. The germline V gene encodes CDR1 SGHDT and CDR2 YYEEEE.

The rearrangement links TRBV19 to TRBJ1-2; D gene unclear. With 0 bases removed from V and 4 bases from J, the gap between germline ends came to 15 bases. This CDR3 region has 16 residues. Germline loops: CDR1 LNHDA, CDR2 SQIVND (reference sequence). CDR3 residues: CASSIEPMRALYGYTF. The CDR3 DNA sequence: TGTGCCAGTAGTATAGAACCCATGCGGGCCCTCTATGGCTACACCTTC. Using reference TRBV19 and TRBJ1-2 for the parts outside the CDR3, the full variable domain is DGGITQSPKYLFRKEGQNVTLSCEQNLNHDAMYWYRQDPGQGLRLIYYSQIVNDFQKGDIAEGYSVSREKKESFPLTVTSAQKNPTAFYLCASSIEPMRALYGYTFGSGTRLTVV.

V usage is TRBV13 and J usage is TRBJ2-5, with TRBD2 identical over 11 bases. Trimming took 4 bases from V and 0 from J; bases not matched to a gene: 16. The length of the CDR3 is 20 residues. The germline gives CDR1 PRHDT, CDR2 FYEKMQ (reference sequence). CDR3 protein: CASSSTKTSGGLAYQETQYF. The CDR3 DNA is TGTGCCAGCAGCTCGACCAAAACTAGCGGGGGCCTTGCTTACCAAGAGACCCAGTACTTC. Variable domain in full (rest from reference TRBV13 and TRBJ2-5): AAGVIQSPRHLIKEKRETATLKCYPIPRHDTVYWYQQGPGQDPQFLISFYEKMQSDKGSIPDRFSAQQFSDYHSELNMSSLELGDSALYFCASSSTKTSGGLAYQETQYFGPGTRLLVL.

This clone was observed a single time. The V and J genes are TRBV6-9 and TRBJ2-1, with D perhaps matching TRBD2 (6 bases). There are 14 residues in the CDR3. CDR1 and CDR2 from the germline V gene are MNHGY and SVAAGI. V was cut by 4 bases and J by 5 bases, with 12 bases left in between. This chain's CDR3 is CASSWPGTDNEQFF. The CDR3, as DNA: TGTGCCAGCAGTTGGCCCGGGACTGACAATGAGCAGTTCTTC.

This clone was detected once. The chain combines TRBV3-1 (or the pseudogene TRBV3-2) with TRBJ1-2; D call uncertain. Germline CDR1 and CDR2: LGHDT and YNNKEL (reference sequence). Trimming pared 2 bases from V and 13 bases from J, leaving 14 bases between. CDR3 length: 12 amino acids. DNA of the CDR3: TGTGCCAGCAGCCAAATCCTAGGGAGATCCACCTTC. This codes for CASSQILGRSTF.

This rearrangement joins TRBV9 to TRBJ2-5, with 9 bases aligning to TRBD1. The CDR3 has 14 amino acids. Per the germline V gene, CDR1 is SGDLS and CDR2 is YYNGEE. Trimming cost V 3 bases and J 5 bases; bases outside gene matches: 5. CDR3 in DNA: TGTGCCAGCAGCGGCGGGACAGGGAGCGAGACCCAGTACTTC. This gives the protein CASSGGTGSETQYF.

This chain links TRBV24-1 with TRBJ1-5, with D maybe TRBD1 (5 bases). The germline V gene encodes CDR1 KGHDR and CDR2 SFDVKD. This CDR3 comprises 15 residues. Deletions cut 3 bases from V and 0 bases from J, with 8 bases between. The CDR3 reads CATSDNRHSNQPQHF. CDR3 DNA sequence: TGTGCCACCAGTGATAACAGGCATAGCAATCAGCCCCAGCATTTT.

The chain joins TRBV19 to TRBJ1-1; no definite D call. The CDR3 covers 13 residues. V was trimmed by 3 bases and J by 7 bases, leaving 12 bases between them. Per germline, CDR1 LNHDA and CDR2 SQIVND (reference sequence). The CDR3 bases are TGTGCCAGTAGTATCCAGACTCGGGGTGAAGCTTTCTTT. Translating it yields CASSIQTRGEAFF.

The gene calls are TRBV6-2 or TRBV6-3 and TRBJ2-1; maybe TRBD1 (5 bases). V lost 0 bases and J lost 3, with 15 bases in between. The CDR3 sequence is 17 residues long. Germline V gives CDR1 MNHEY, CDR2 SVGEGT. CDR3 protein: CASSYSSVDTVYNEQFF. In nucleotides, the CDR3 is TGTGCCAGCAGTTACTCGAGTGTGGACACTGTCTACAATGAGCAGTTCTTC.

A single count supports this clone. The rearrangement uses TRBV28 and TRBJ2-3; D gene unclear. This CDR3 spans 13 amino acids. CDR1 MDHEN and CDR2 SYDVKM come from the germline V gene. V gave up 6 bases and J gave up 2 bases, with 9 bases separating them. For the CDR3, the DNA is TGTGCCAGCAGAACTCCACCCACAGATACGCAGTATTTT. This translates into CASRTPPTDTQYF.

The chain recombines TRBV4-3 with TRBJ2-7; 8 positions match TRBD2. Germline V gives CDR1 LGHNA, CDR2 YSLEER. The CDR3 contains 16 residues. V lost 1 base to trimming and J lost 2 bases; unmatched junction nucleotides: 7. The CDR3, as DNA: TGCGCCAGCAGCCAAGCGGAATCCGGGGGGGCCTACGAGCAGTACTTC. It specifies CASSQAESGGAYEQYF.

The V and J genes are TRBV7-9 and TRBJ2-3; D is unresolved. The germline gives CDR1 SEHNR, CDR2 FQNEAQ (reference sequence). The V and J ends lost 3 bases and 2 bases respectively, with 15 bases between them. The length of the CDR3 is 16 residues. The CDR3 region is CASSLGSNPHTDTQYF. The CDR3 DNA follows: TGTGCCAGCAGCTTGGGTAGCAACCCCCACACAGATACGCAGTATTTT. The full variable domain, rest sourced from reference TRBV7-9 and TRBJ2-3, is DTGVSQNPRHKITKRGQNVTFRCDPISEHNRLYWYRQTLGQGPEFLTYFQNEAQLEKSRLLSDRFSAERPKGSFSTLEIQRTEQGDSAMYLCASSLGSNPHTDTQYFGPGTRLTVL.

The chain uses TRBV27 and TRBJ2-7, with 8 bases that match TRBD1. Germline trimming cut 5 bases from V and 3 bases from J; bases unmatched to any gene: 6. There are 14 residues in the CDR3. CDR1 and CDR2 from the germline V gene are MNHEY and SMNVEV (reference sequence). The CDR3 sequence is CASSRTGSLYEQYF. DNA for the CDR3: TGTGCCAGCAGTCGGACAGGGTCCCTCTACGAGCAGTACTTC.

The chain recombines TRBV24-1 with TRBJ2-2; TRBD1 matches 7 bases. J gave up 5 bases and V 3 bases, and 5 bases lay outside the gene matches. Germline loops: CDR1 KGHDR, CDR2 SFDVKD. There are 15 residues in the CDR3. The CDR3 loop reads CATSDRQGGTGELFF. CDR3 nucleotides: TGTGCCACCAGTGATCGACAGGGCGGGACCGGGGAGCTGTTTTTT.

In regard to this clone: Likely a read error: the CDR3 ends without its conserved phenylalanine or tryptophan. The DNA is omitted, as the CDR3 cannot be located on it reliably, and the CDR3 follows TCRdb's listing. This chain connects TRBV21-1 to TRBJ1-2; the table names TRBD1, a call not compared with the DNA. TRBV21-1 is marked as a pseudogene. Both ends counted, the CDR3 spans 11 residues. Here the CDR3 reads CASSKALATGL.

This rearrangement joins TRBV6-5 to TRBJ2-5, with 10 bases aligning to TRBD1. Unmatched junction bases numbered 10, after V lost 4 bases and J lost 5 bases. The CDR3 runs to 16 residues. CDR1 is MNHEY, CDR2 SVGAGI, per germline. In nucleotides, the CDR3 is TGTGCCAGCAGTTTACGACAGGGGGCCTTGTTTGAGACCCAGTACTTC. Its protein product is CASSLRQGALFETQYF.

The genes are TRBV18 and TRBJ2-5; 7 positions match TRBD2. V was clipped by 6 bases and J by 0 bases; unmatched bases: 7. The CDR3 has 15 residues. Germline V gene lookup returns CDR1 KGHSH and CDR2 LQKENI. The CDR3 region has the DNA TGTGCCAGCTCGGGGAGGGGACGGCACCAAGAGACCCAGTACTTC. As protein: CASSGRGRHQETQYF.